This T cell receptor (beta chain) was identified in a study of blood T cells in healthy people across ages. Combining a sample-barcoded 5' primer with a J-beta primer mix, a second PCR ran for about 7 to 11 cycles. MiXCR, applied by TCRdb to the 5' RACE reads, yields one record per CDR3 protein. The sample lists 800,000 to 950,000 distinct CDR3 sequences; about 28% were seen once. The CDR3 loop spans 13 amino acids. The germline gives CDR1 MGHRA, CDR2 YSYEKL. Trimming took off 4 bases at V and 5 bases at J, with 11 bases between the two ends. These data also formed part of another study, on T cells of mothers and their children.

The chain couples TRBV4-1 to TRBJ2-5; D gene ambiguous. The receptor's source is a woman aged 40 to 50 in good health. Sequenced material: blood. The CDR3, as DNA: TGCGCCAGCAGCCCGATTGTCGGCGAGACCCAGTACTTC. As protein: CASSPIVGETQYF.